What follows are 11 T cell receptor beta chains derived from one specimen sequenced in a study of OX40 agonist ivuxolimab in advanced cancers. Sequenced by immunoSEQ multiplex PCR; TCRdb stores in-frame clones only, minus some. The data contain about 110,000 clones, 85% to 95% of them singletons. This material consisted of CD4+ or CD8+ T cells sorted from blood, taken in a trial of the OX40 agonist ivuxolimab. The receptor set was obtained from an adult with an advanced solid tumor such as melanoma, head and neck, liver or kidney cancer.

This rearrangement joins TRBV7-9 to TRBJ1-2, with 7 bases lining up with TRBD1. The V segment lost 5 bases and the J segment 3 bases; nucleotides outside the gene matches: 0. Germline V gene sequence: CDR1 SEHNR, CDR2 FQNEAQ (reference sequence). The CDR3 length is 12 residues. DNA for the CDR3: TGTGCCAGCAGCACAGGGGACTATGGCTACACCTTC. This encodes CASSTGDYGYTF.

V and J are TRBV11-3 and TRBJ2-1, with 10 bases identical to TRBD2. Germline lookup yields CDR1 SGHNT and CDR2 YENEEA. The CDR3 is 17 amino acids. V lost 4 bases, J lost 1 base, and 7 bases stayed unmatched. The CDR3 nucleotides read TGTGCCAGCAGCTCGGGACTAGCGTCAAGATCCTACAATGAGCAGTTCTTC. Its translation is CASSSGLASRSYNEQFF.

V is TRBV14 and J is TRBJ1-2; 7 bases align to TRBD1. This CDR3 spans 13 amino acids. J was trimmed by 8 bases and V by 2 bases; bases with no gene match: 5. CDR1 SGHDN and CDR2 FVKESK come from the germline V gene. CDR3 loop: CASSQNRGLGYTF. The DNA for the CDR3 is TGTGCCAGCAGCCAAAACAGGGGCCTAGGCTACACCTTC.

CDR3 nucleotides: TGTGCCAGCAGTCGGGGTGGGACTGAAAAACTGTTTTTT. This encodes CASSRGGTEKLFF. The chain uses TRBV25-1 and TRBJ1-4; D may be TRBD1 (5 bases). Germline CDR1 is MGHDK and CDR2 is SYGVNS. V was cut by 5 bases and J by 7 bases, with 11 bases left in between. This CDR3 is built from 13 residues.

This clone was counted a few times. The chain combines TRBV29-1 with TRBJ1-1; D unclear. V lost 6 bases, J lost 3 bases, and 14 bases lay in between. Germline lookup yields CDR1 SQVTM and CDR2 ANQGSEA. The CDR3 sequence is 13 residues long. In DNA, the CDR3 is TGCAGCGTCGAGGGTGGATGGCACACTGAAGCTTTCTTT. Its translation: CSVEGGWHTEAFF.

CDR3 region: CASSVLGAAEQYF. CDR3 DNA: TGTGCCAGCAGCGTACTCGGAGCCGCCGAGCAGTACTTC. V usage is TRBV9 and J usage is TRBJ2-7; the D is unclear. This CDR3 comprises 13 residues. V dropped 1 base and J dropped 6 bases, with 11 bases sitting between them. CDR1 is SGDLS and CDR2 is YYNGEE in the germline V gene.

The chain carries TRBV30 and TRBJ2-5, with 9 positions matching TRBD1. The CDR3 totals 14 residues. V was clipped by 3 bases and J by 4 bases; unmatched bases: 6. Per germline, CDR1 GTSNPN and CDR2 SVGIG (reference sequence). The CDR3 nucleotides are TGTGCCTGGAGGGCAACAGGGGGCCCAGAGACCCAGTACTTC. Protein sequence: CAWRATGGPETQYF.

The chain is built from TRBV4-1 and TRBJ1-1; D unresolved. V lost 0 bases and J lost 0, with 8 bases in between. CDR3 length: 15 amino acids. CDR1 is MGHRA, CDR2 YSYEKL, per germline. CDR3 sequence: CASSQDVRLNTEAFF. DNA of the CDR3: TGCGCCAGCAGCCAAGATGTTCGGTTGAACACTGAAGCTTTCTTT.

V is TRBV5-1 and J is TRBJ2-3; 14 bases are a match to TRBD2. CDR1 and CDR2 (germline): SGHRS, YFSETQ. The CDR3 length is 16 residues. The V and J ends lost 0 bases and 6 bases, in that order; junction bases with no gene match: 3. The CDR3 nucleotides read TGCGCCAGCAGCTTGGGACTAGCGGGGGGGCCCGATACGCAGTATTTT. It specifies CASSLGLAGGPDTQYF.

The chain is built from TRBV5-6 and TRBJ2-5; maybe TRBD2 (6 bases). The V gene lost 4 bases and the J gene lost 5 bases, with 12 bases spanning the gap. The CDR3 runs 13 residues. The germline gives CDR1 SGHDT, CDR2 YYEEEE. The CDR3 here is CASSPPGDETQYF. CDR3 sequence (DNA): TGTGCCAGCAGCCCCCCGGGAGATGAGACCCAGTACTTC. Full variable domain (outside the CDR3, taken from reference TRBV5-6 and TRBJ2-5): DAGVTQSPTHLIKTRGQQVTLRCSPKSGHDTVSWYQQALGQGPQFIFQYYEEEERQRGNFPDRFSGHQFPNYSSELNVNALLLGDSALYLCASSPPGDETQYFGPGTRLLVL.

J is TRBJ2-5 and V is TRBV19, with D possibly matching TRBD2 (5 bases). Trimming left V 4 bases short and J 4 bases short, with 16 bases between. The CDR3 is made up of 15 amino acids. Germline CDR1 is LNHDA and CDR2 is SQIVND (reference sequence). CDR3 amino acids: CASSTSPTGIETQYF. The CDR3 DNA sequence: TGTGCCAGTAGTACGAGCCCGACGGGGATAGAGACCCAGTACTTC.